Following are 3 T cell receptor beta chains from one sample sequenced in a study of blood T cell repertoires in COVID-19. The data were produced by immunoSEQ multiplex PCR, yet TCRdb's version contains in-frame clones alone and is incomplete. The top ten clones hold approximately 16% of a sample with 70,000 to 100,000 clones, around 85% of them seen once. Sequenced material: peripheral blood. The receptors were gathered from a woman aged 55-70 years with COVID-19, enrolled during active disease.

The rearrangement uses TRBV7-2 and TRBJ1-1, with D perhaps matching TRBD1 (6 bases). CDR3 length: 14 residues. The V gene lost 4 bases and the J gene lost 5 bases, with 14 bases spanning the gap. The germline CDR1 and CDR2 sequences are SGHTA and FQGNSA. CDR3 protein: CASSSRPGQTEAFF. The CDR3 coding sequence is TGTGCCAGCAGCTCCAGACCGGGACAAACTGAAGCTTTCTTT.

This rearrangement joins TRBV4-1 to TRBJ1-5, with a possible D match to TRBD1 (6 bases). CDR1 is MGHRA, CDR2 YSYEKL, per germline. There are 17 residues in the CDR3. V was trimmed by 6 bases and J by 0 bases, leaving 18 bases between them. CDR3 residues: CASRTSWTEYSNQPQHF. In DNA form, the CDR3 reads TGCGCCAGCAGGACCTCTTGGACAGAATATAGCAATCAGCCCCAGCATTTT.

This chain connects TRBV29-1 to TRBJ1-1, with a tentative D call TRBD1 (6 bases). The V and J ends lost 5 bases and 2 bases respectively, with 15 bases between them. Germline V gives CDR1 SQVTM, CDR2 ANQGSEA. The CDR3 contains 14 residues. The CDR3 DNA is TGCAGCGTTCCCCTGACAGGAGCCAACACTGAAGCTTTCTTT. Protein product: CSVPLTGANTEAFF.